Listed below are T cell receptor beta chains from one sample, sequenced in a study of human T cells and chemical hapten exposure. TCRdb fed the RACE reads into MiXCR, producing one record per CDR3 protein. The profile shows tens of thousands of distinct CDR3 sequences, approximately 9.9% of them singletons. The material sequenced was whole blood, taken in connection with sensitization to the hapten diphenylcyclopropenone (DPC). The receptor set was obtained from a woman aged 40 to 50 with alopecia areata. Some clones in this sample may be carry-over from other donors' samples. CDR3s include the opening cysteine and the closing phenylalanine or tryptophan. The D gene is left open where the match is weak. Not all rows give a size; the values are once, few, many and, for expanded clones, a class.

DNA	CDR3	V	J	size	D
TGTGCCAGCCTTGGGGACAGGGGAAATTCACCCCTCCACTTT	CASLGDRGNSPLHF	TRBV6-5	TRBJ1-6	many	TRBD1
TGTGCCAGCAGCCTTACTAGCGGGGGAGCCAAAAACATTCAGTACTTC	CASSLTSGGAKNIQYF	TRBV7-3	TRBJ2-4	few	TRBD2
TGTGCCAGCAGCCCGGCGCAGGGAGGCACCGGGGAGCTGTTTTTT	CASSPAQGGTGELFF	TRBV28	TRBJ2-2	few	.
TGCAGCGTTAACAGGTTCACAGATACGCAGTATTTT	CSVNRFTDTQYF	TRBV29-1	TRBJ2-3	many	.
TGTGCCAGCAGCCAACTGGGGGGGAATGAGCAGTTCTTC	CASSQLGGNEQFF	TRBV3-1	TRBJ2-1	.	TRBD2
TGTGCCAGCAGCCAAGAGAGCGGGGCTAGCACAGATACGCAGTATTTT	CASSQESGASTDTQYF	TRBV4-2	TRBJ2-3	.	TRBD2
TGTGCCAGCAGCCTCGGACTAGCGGGGGGGCCTAATGAGCAGTTCTTC	CASSLGLAGGPNEQFF	TRBV28	TRBJ2-1	many	TRBD2
TGTGCCAGCAGTCCCCTGGGCGGGGGTGGTAATGAGCAGTTCTTC	CASSPLGGGGNEQFF	TRBV12-3/TRBV12-4	TRBJ2-1	few	TRBD2
TGTGCCAGCAGCCGGGACACTATTTACGAGCAGTACTTC	CASSRDTIYEQYF	TRBV3-1	TRBJ2-7	few	.
TGTGCCAGCAGCCATGCGCCCGGGACTAGCGGGGGCTCCTACAATGAGCAGTTCTTC	CASSHAPGTSGGSYNEQFF	TRBV14	TRBJ2-1	once	TRBD2
TGCGCCAGCAGCCAAGTTTGGGGACAGGGGGCCGGGGAGCTGTTTTTT	CASSQVWGQGAGELFF	TRBV4-3	TRBJ2-2	few	TRBD1
TGTGCCAGCAGCTCCCGACTAGATGGAAATGAGCAGTTCTTC	CASSSRLDGNEQFF	TRBV7-3	TRBJ2-1	many	.
TGCAGCGTTGCGGCCGCGGTGGGCATCCAGTACTTC	CSVAAAVGIQYF	TRBV29-1	TRBJ2-7	many	.
TGTGCCAGCAGTGAAGAGGGCCTAGATAATTCACCCCTCCACTTT	CASSEEGLDNSPLHF	TRBV2	TRBJ1-6	many	.
TGTGCCAGCAGTTACTCGATCCAGACCACAAATCAGCCCCAGCATTTT	CASSYSIQTTNQPQHF	TRBV6-5	TRBJ1-5	many	.
TGTGCCAGCAGCTACTCCCTCGGGGACGAGCAGTACTTC	CASSYSLGDEQYF	TRBV11-3	TRBJ2-7	few	.
TGTGCCAGCAGCTTAGGAGGGAAAGAGACCCAGTACTTC	CASSLGGKETQYF	TRBV7-6	TRBJ2-5	few	.
TGTGCCAGCAGCTTCGACGCACGGTACGAGCAGTACTTC	CASSFDARYEQYF	TRBV5-6	TRBJ2-7	many	.
TGTGCCAGTTTTATGGGGGCGCCCGGGGAGCTGTTTTTT	CASFMGAPGELFF	TRBV7-6	TRBJ2-2	few	.
TGCGCCAGCAGCACTCGAAGGGCTAATGAAAAACTGTTTTTT	CASSTRRANEKLFF	TRBV5-1	TRBJ1-4	once	.
TGCAGTGCCTCAAGAGGGGGCTCGTTCTACGAGCAGTACTTC	CSASRGGSFYEQYF	TRBV20-1	TRBJ2-7	few	TRBD1
TGTGCCAGCAGTAAAAAGAACACCGGGGAGCTGTTTTTT	CASSKKNTGELFF	TRBV12-3/TRBV12-4	TRBJ2-2	many	.
TGTGCCAGCAGTCCTCCCCGGGGTACGGGGCTTAACATTCAGTACTTC	CASSPPRGTGLNIQYF	TRBV12-3/TRBV12-4	TRBJ2-4	.	.
TGTGCCAGCAGTCCCGGGACACAATATTACGAGCAGTACTTC	CASSPGTQYYEQYF	TRBV5-6	TRBJ2-7	.	.
TGTGCCATCAGTGAAGCGACTGTTCAGTACTTC	CAISEATVQYF	TRBV10-3	TRBJ2-5	once	.
TGTGCCAGCAGCTTACGACTAGCGGGGGTAAAGAGCACAGATACGCAGTATTTT	CASSLRLAGVKSTDTQYF	TRBV7-9	TRBJ2-3	.	TRBD2
TGTGCCAGCAGCCAGCCAGGACCTTCGAACACCGGGGAGCTGTTTTTT	CASSQPGPSNTGELFF	TRBV7-9	TRBJ2-2	.	.
TGTGCCAGCAGCGGCGGGGCGAATGAGCAGTTCTTC	CASSGGANEQFF	TRBV9	TRBJ2-1	many	.
TGTGCCAGCAGCTTAGCGCAGGGTGACTACGAGCAGTACTTC	CASSLAQGDYEQYF	TRBV7-6	TRBJ2-7	once	.
TGTGCCAGCAGTCAGGCTAGCGGTTGGGGGGGAGATACGCAGTATTTT	CASSQASGWGGDTQYF	TRBV7-2	TRBJ2-3	medium-sized	TRBD2
TGTGCCAGCAGCCGCCTTAGAGGGGGCCCACCGGGTGAGCAGTTCTTC	CASSRLRGGPPGEQFF	TRBV14	TRBJ2-1	medium-sized	TRBD1
TGCAGCGGCACAGGGGGTCGAGACACCGGGGAGCTGTTTTTT	CSGTGGRDTGELFF	TRBV29-1	TRBJ2-2	few	TRBD1
TGTGCCAGCAGCTCGACCGTCACCGGGGAGCTGTTTTTT	CASSSTVTGELFF	TRBV12-3/TRBV12-4	TRBJ2-2	.	.
TGTGTCAGCAGCTCGCAGACAGGGGGCAATTCACCCCTCCACTTT	CVSSSQTGGNSPLHF	TRBV7-9	TRBJ1-6	once	TRBD1
TGTGCCAGCAGCAAAGGGGGTTCGTACACTGAAGCTTTCTTT	CASSKGGSYTEAFF	TRBV21-1	TRBJ1-1	few	.
TGTGCCAGCAGTTTAGGGACAGGGGGCGCCTATGGCTACACCTTC	CASSLGTGGAYGYTF	TRBV12-3/TRBV12-4	TRBJ1-2	many	TRBD1
TGTGCCAGCAGTTTAACTAGCGGGGGGCCCTACGAGCAGTACTTC	CASSLTSGGPYEQYF	TRBV12-3/TRBV12-4	TRBJ2-7	few	TRBD2
TGTGCCAGCAGCTTATACTCTAGCACAGATACGCAGTATTTT	CASSLYSSTDTQYF	TRBV7-9	TRBJ2-3	.	.
TGTGCCAGCAGCGCGGACCTACTTGGGGAGACCCAGTACTTC	CASSADLLGETQYF	TRBV5-4	TRBJ2-5	.	.
TGTGCCAGCAGCTTAGGCTACGGGTCCGGAGGATATAATTCACCCCTCCACTTT	CASSLGYGSGGYNSPLHF	TRBV7-8	TRBJ1-6	few	.
TGTGCCAGCAGTTACGTGACAGCTTCCGAGCAGTACTTC	CASSYVTASEQYF	TRBV6-6	TRBJ2-7	many	.
TGCGCCAGCAGCTTGGTGGGGGCAGTCGTCTCTGGGGCCAACGTCCTGACTTTC	CASSLVGAVVSGANVLTF	TRBV5-1	TRBJ2-6	.	.
TGTGCCAGCAGTTTTATATTCAACTCTGGGGCCAACGTCCTGACTTTC	CASSFIFNSGANVLTF	TRBV12-3/TRBV12-4	TRBJ2-6	many	.
TGTGCCAGCAGCTTAAGGGCAGGGATGAACACTGAAGCTTTCTTT	CASSLRAGMNTEAFF	TRBV7-9	TRBJ1-1	many	.
TGCAGCGTTCGGGACGTGGGGACAGATACGCAGTATTTT	CSVRDVGTDTQYF	TRBV29-1	TRBJ2-3	many	.
TGTGCCAGCAGGAAGGGACTAGCGGGGTTTTTAGAGACCCAGTACTTC	CASRKGLAGFLETQYF	TRBV28	TRBJ2-5	many	TRBD2